This T cell receptor (beta chain) derives from a study of blood T cells in healthy people across ages. The V end was cut by 8 bases, the J end by 2 bases, with 18 bases between. The CDR3 length is 15 residues. Germline lookup yields CDR1 SGHTA and CDR2 FQGNSA. Using a J-beta primer mix together with a sample-barcoded 5' primer, a second PCR was run for roughly 7 to 12 cycles. Through a template-switch adaptor with 12 random nucleotides, each cDNA molecule received a tag. Via MiXCR, TCRdb re-called the 5' RACE reads, giving one row per CDR3 protein. The sample contains some 930,000 distinct CDR3 sequences, 25% to 30% of which appear only once. This same sample was also taken into another study, of T cells of mothers and their children. That study reports: Five to seven children and their three healthy Caucasian mothers were the donors. Biologically related mothers and children overlapped slightly more than unrelated pairs, a non-significant difference.

The source material was blood. This TCR derives from a woman in her forties in good health. The chain has TRBV7-2 and TRBJ2-5, with TRBD2 as a possible D gene (6 bases). CDR3 sequence (DNA): TGTGCCAGCGAACGGGACTCTGGGAGGCAAGAGACCCAGTACTTC. Translation gives CASERDSGRQETQYF.